A single sample is the source of the 17 T cell receptor beta chains below, sequenced in a study of identifying expanded T cells in peripheral blood. The table came from immunoSEQ multiplex PCR; TCRdb's copy has only in-frame clones and leaves some out. The sample consists of 84,000 or so clones, about 88% of them appearing once. Sequencing was performed on blood. The receptors were gathered from a person between 18 and 75 years old in good health.

J is TRBJ1-6 and V is TRBV6-6; 7 bases line up with TRBD1. The V segment lost 2 bases and the J segment 5 bases; nucleotides outside the gene matches: 3. The CDR3 is made up of 15 amino acids. Germline lookup yields CDR1 MNHNY and CDR2 SVGAGI (reference sequence). The DNA for the CDR3 is TGTGCCAGCAGTTACGGGACAGCTCATAATTCACCCCTCCACTTT. Protein: CASSYGTAHNSPLHF.

The V gene is TRBV18, the J gene TRBJ1-1, with a tentative D call TRBD1 (6 bases). V gave up 5 bases and J gave up 0 bases, with 16 bases separating them. The CDR3 runs 16 residues. Germline CDR1 and CDR2: KGHSH and LQKENI. The DNA for the CDR3 is TGTGCCAGCTCAAAGGACAGAAACACCATGAACACTGAAGCTTTCTTT. It codes for CASSKDRNTMNTEAFF. Looking up the rest from reference TRBV18 and TRBJ1-1 gives the full variable domain: NAGVMQNPRHLVRRRGQEARLRCSPMKGHSHVYWYRQLPEEGLKFMVYLQKENIIDESGMPKERFSAEFPKEGPSILRIQQVVRGDSAAYFCASSKDRNTMNTEAFFGQGTRLTVV.

The sample holds one count of this clone. The chain has TRBV28 and TRBJ2-7; no firm D call. CDR1 is MDHEN, CDR2 SYDVKM, per germline. Trimming cost V 2 bases and J 2 bases, with 13 bases left between them. CDR3 length: 15 residues. The CDR3 DNA reads TGTGCCAGCAGTTTAGGTAGTTTCGGCGCCTACGAGCAGTACTTC. Amino acid sequence: CASSLGSFGAYEQYF.

The genes are TRBV4-2 and TRBJ1-1, with 8 nucleotides matching TRBD1. J gave up 5 bases and V 4 bases, and 15 bases lay outside the gene matches. The germline gives CDR1 LGHNA, CDR2 YNFKEQ. CDR3 length: 17 residues. The CDR3 here is CASSPKVPGQGKTEAFF. DNA of the CDR3: TGTGCCAGCAGCCCAAAAGTTCCCGGACAGGGAAAGACTGAAGCTTTCTTT.

The V call is TRBV6-1, the J call TRBJ1-4, with TRBD1 as a possible D gene (5 bases). CDR3 length: 16 residues. Germline assignment: CDR1 MNHNS and CDR2 SASEGT. Trimming cost V 4 bases and J 2 bases, with 14 bases left between them. The CDR3 is CASSVRQPGTNEKLFF. In nucleotides, the CDR3 is TGTGCCAGCAGTGTGCGCCAGCCAGGGACTAATGAAAAACTGTTTTTT.

The chain uses TRBV10-3 and TRBJ2-7, with 11 bases that match TRBD2. From germline, CDR1 is ENHRY and CDR2 SYGVKD. The CDR3 has 14 amino acids. V was pared by 5 bases and J by 3 bases, with 3 bases of the junction left unmatched. The CDR3 DNA is TGTGCCATCAGTCCGGGACTAGCGGACTACGAGCAGTACTTC. It yields the protein CAISPGLADYEQYF.

The rearrangement links TRBV10-3 to TRBJ1-1; D perhaps matches TRBD1 (5 bases). Trimming pared 6 bases from V and 0 bases from J, leaving 11 bases between. The CDR3 totals 14 residues. Per germline, CDR1 ENHRY and CDR2 SYGVKD. The CDR3 sequence is CAIRGVRMNTEAFF. CDR3 nucleotide sequence: TGTGCCATCAGAGGGGTTAGGATGAACACTGAAGCTTTCTTT.

The chain combines TRBV19 with TRBJ2-1; TRBD2 aligns across 16 bases. CDR1 is LNHDA and CDR2 is SQIVND in the germline V gene (reference sequence). Trimming cost V 5 bases and J 10 bases; bases outside gene matches: 8. The CDR3 loop spans 16 amino acids. The DNA for the CDR3 is TGTGCCAGTAGTCCGGGGACTAGCGGGAGGGTAAGAGAGCAGTTCTTC. Translating gives CASSPGTSGRVREQFF.

V usage is TRBV6-6 and J usage is TRBJ2-7, with D tentatively TRBD2 (5 bases). The germline V gene encodes CDR1 MNHNY and CDR2 SVGAGI (reference sequence). The V end was cut by 6 bases, the J end by 7 bases, with 13 bases between. The CDR3 length is 12 residues. The CDR3 here is CASREGGGEQYF. The CDR3 DNA sequence: TGTGCCAGCAGAGAAGGAGGCGGGGAGCAGTACTTC.

The table lists this clone with a few counts. The rearrangement joins TRBV4-1 to TRBJ2-1, with TRBD2 matching 9 bases. The CDR3 has 15 residues. Germline V CDR1 and CDR2: MGHRA, YSYEKL. With 2 bases clipped from V and 6 bases from J, the junction kept 5 bases outside the gene matches. This chain's CDR3 is CASSQRLGLANEQFF. DNA for the CDR3: TGCGCCAGCAGCCAACGGTTGGGACTAGCCAATGAGCAGTTCTTC.

The chain links TRBV7-9 to TRBJ1-4, with D perhaps TRBD1 (5 bases). CDR1 is SEHNR and CDR2 is FQNEAQ in the germline V gene (reference sequence). With 5 bases removed from V and 0 bases from J, the gap between germline ends came to 13 bases. The CDR3 spans 16 residues. CDR3 DNA sequence: TGTGCCAGCAGCCCGACAGCCCCCTCAACTAATGAAAAACTGTTTTTT. It is translated as CASSPTAPSTNEKLFF.

V is TRBV5-5 and J is TRBJ1-1, with D possibly matching TRBD1 (5 bases). The CDR3 runs to 14 residues. The germline gives CDR1 SGHKS, CDR2 YYEKEE (reference sequence). Trimming pared 1 base from V and 1 base from J, leaving 8 bases between. The CDR3 sequence is CASSLSGGNTEAFF. In nucleotides, the CDR3 is TGTGCCAGCAGCTTGTCGGGGGGGAACACTGAAGCTTTCTTT.

This clone is a singleton in its sample. The rearrangement joins TRBV15 to TRBJ1-2, with D hard to call. This CDR3 region has 14 residues. Trimming took off 0 bases at V and 8 bases at J, with 13 bases between the two ends. Germline CDR1 LNHNV, CDR2 YYDKDF (reference sequence). CDR3 sequence: CATSRDRGVPGYTF. The DNA for the CDR3 is TGTGCCACCAGCAGAGATCGAGGAGTCCCCGGCTACACCTTC.

V usage is TRBV7-8 and J usage is TRBJ2-3, with TRBD2 identical over 7 bases. CDR1 is SGHVS, CDR2 FQNEAQ, per germline. The CDR3 has 15 amino acids. V lost 1 base and J lost 6; bases outside the gene matches: 7. CDR3 in DNA: TGTGCCAGCAGCTTAGGGAATGGGAGGGCCGATACGCAGTATTTT. The encoded protein is CASSLGNGRADTQYF. The entire variable domain, with the rest obtained from reference TRBV7-8 and TRBJ2-3, is as follows: GAGVSQSPRYKVAKRGQDVALRCDPISGHVSLFWYQQALGQGPEFLTYFQNEAQLDKSGLPSDRFFAERPEGSVSTLKIQRTQQEDSAVYLCASSLGNGRADTQYFGPGTRLTVL.

The chain joins TRBV11-2 to TRBJ2-6; D call uncertain. The CDR3 loop spans 13 amino acids. Between the trimmed V and J ends, which lost 6 bases and 3 bases, there was a span of 6 bases. Germline values: CDR1 SGHAT, CDR2 FQNNGV. CDR3 amino acids: CASSYVGANVLTF. As DNA, the CDR3 is TGTGCCAGCAGTTATGTTGGGGCCAACGTCCTGACTTTC.

This clone was recorded only once. The V call is TRBV5-5, the J call TRBJ2-5, with TRBD1 matching 9 bases. Germline V gene sequence: CDR1 SGHKS, CDR2 YYEKEE (reference sequence). V gave up 4 bases and J gave up 4 bases; unmatched junction bases: 11. This CDR3 is 16 amino acids long. The CDR3 DNA reads as TGTGCCAGCAGCCGGACAGGGGCCGGGAGGTTAGAGACCCAGTACTTC. This translates into CASSRTGAGRLETQYF.

This clone appeared a single time. This chain links TRBV7-8 with TRBJ2-7; 7 positions match TRBD1. The CDR3 extends over 15 amino acids. The germline CDR1 and CDR2 sequences are SGHVS and FQNEAQ. V shed 4 bases, J shed 4 bases, and the junction held 10 bases outside the gene matches. In DNA form, the CDR3 reads TGTGCCAGCAGCTCGGACAGGCCTGAGCTGTACGAGCAGTACTTC. It translates to CASSSDRPELYEQYF.